Listed below are T cell receptor beta chains from one sample, sequenced in a study of blood T cell repertoires in COVID-19. Method: immunoSEQ multiplex PCR; TCRdb's copy keeps in-frame clones and lacks some. The sample has a few hundred thousand clones, around 89% seen once. Input material: PBMCs or T cells enriched from blood (not recorded which). These receptors were obtained from a woman aged 18-29 years in a cohort exposed to, infected with or recovered from COVID-19 (not recorded which). Each CDR3 is given with its conserved first and last residue. The order of the fields is D gene, V gene, clone size, J gene, CDR3 DNA, CDR3 protein. The D gene is left open where the match is weak. A clone size is listed for some rows: how often the clone was seen (once, few, many), or a class if it is expanded.

D: TRBD2
V: TRBV7-9
size: once
J: TRBJ2-2
DNA: TGTGCCAGCAGCTTCCACCGGGAGGACACCGGGGAGCTGTTTTTT
CDR3: CASSFHREDTGELFF

D: TRBD2
V: TRBV18
size: NA
J: TRBJ2-2
DNA: TGTGCCAGCTCCCCTTTCGGACTAGCGGGAGTGAACGGGGAGCTGTTTTTT
CDR3: CASSPFGLAGVNGELFF

D: NA
V: TRBV5-1
size: NA
J: TRBJ2-3
DNA: TGCGCCAGCAGCTTTGGGACTTTCACAGATACGCAGTATTTT
CDR3: CASSFGTFTDTQYF

D: NA
V: TRBV15
size: NA
J: TRBJ2-5
DNA: TGTGCCACCAGCAGAGATAAAGAGACCCAGTACTTC
CDR3: CATSRDKETQYF

D: NA
V: TRBV7-2
size: NA
J: TRBJ2-7
DNA: TGTGCCAGCAGCTTTACTCGCTACGAGCAGTACTTC
CDR3: CASSFTRYEQYF

D: TRBD2
V: TRBV11-2
size: NA
J: TRBJ2-3
DNA: TGTGCCAGCAGCCCATCCTTACTAGCGGGGGTCACAGATACGCAGTATTTT
CDR3: CASSPSLLAGVTDTQYF

D: NA
V: TRBV7-9
size: NA
J: TRBJ1-2
DNA: TGTGCCAGCAGCCCCGGCGCGTCGACAGCTAACTATGGCTACACCTTC
CDR3: CASSPGASTANYGYTF

D: TRBD2
V: TRBV2
size: NA
J: TRBJ2-7
DNA: TGTGCCAGCAAGGGGAGGGCGGTAGAGCAGTACTTC
CDR3: CASKGRAVEQYF

D: NA
V: TRBV7-9
size: NA
J: TRBJ2-5
DNA: TGTGCCAGCAGCTTAAAGGAGGGGGCAGAGACCCAGTACTTC
CDR3: CASSLKEGAETQYF

D: TRBD1
V: TRBV11-2
size: NA
J: TRBJ1-1
DNA: TGTGCCAGCAGCACCAACAGGGGGAACACTGAAGCTTTCTTT
CDR3: CASSTNRGNTEAFF

D: NA
V: TRBV2
size: NA
J: TRBJ1-2
DNA: TGTGCCAGCAGTAGGACGACAGGAGGCTACACCTTC
CDR3: CASSRTTGGYTF

D: TRBD1
V: TRBV7-3
size: few
J: TRBJ2-5
DNA: TGTGCCAGCAGCTTACTGGGACAGCAACAAGAGACCCAGTACTTC
CDR3: CASSLLGQQQETQYF

D: TRBD2
V: TRBV4-2
size: NA
J: TRBJ2-3
DNA: TGTGCCAGCAGCCTTTATACTAGCGGGGGGGCGACAGATACGCAGTATTTT
CDR3: CASSLYTSGGATDTQYF

D: NA
V: TRBV19
size: NA
J: TRBJ2-7
DNA: TGTGCCAGTAGCCACAGCTACGAGCAGTACTTC
CDR3: CASSHSYEQYF

D: NA
V: TRBV9
size: NA
J: TRBJ2-2
DNA: TGTGCCAGCAGCGGGAAGGGGCAGAACACCGGGGAGCTGTTTTTT
CDR3: CASSGKGQNTGELFF

D: NA
V: TRBV18
size: few
J: TRBJ1-1
DNA: TGTGCCAGCTCACCACCGAGTACCACTGAAGCTTTCTTT
CDR3: CASSPPSTTEAFF

D: NA
V: TRBV14
size: NA
J: TRBJ2-3
DNA: TGTGCCAGCAGCCAAGACGAAGCCACAGATACGCAGTATTTT
CDR3: CASSQDEATDTQYF

D: NA
V: TRBV19
size: NA
J: TRBJ1-2
DNA: TGTGCCAGTAACCCAGGGAACTATGGCTACACCTTC
CDR3: CASNPGNYGYTF

D: TRBD1
V: TRBV18
size: NA
J: TRBJ2-1
DNA: TGTGCCAGCTCACGGGACAGTTTCTCTCTCAATGAGCAGTTCTTC
CDR3: CASSRDSFSLNEQFF

D: TRBD1
V: TRBV3-1/TRBV3-2
size: NA
J: TRBJ1-4
DNA: TGTGCCAGCAGCCCGACAGGGCAAAAACTGTTTTTT
CDR3: CASSPTGQKLFF

D: NA
V: TRBV6-5
size: once
J: TRBJ1-1
DNA: TGTGCCAGCAGGGGACTATACCCAGGGAACACTGAAGCTTTCTTT
CDR3: CASRGLYPGNTEAFF

D: NA
V: TRBV28
size: NA
J: TRBJ2-1
DNA: TGTGCCACCTTACTAGCCGGAGGGAGACATGAGCAGTTCTTC
CDR3: CATLLAGGRHEQFF

D: TRBD2
V: TRBV7-3
size: NA
J: TRBJ2-5
DNA: TGTGCCAGCAGCTTAAAACCCCCGGGACTAGGCCAAGAGACCCAGTACTTC
CDR3: CASSLKPPGLGQETQYF

D: TRBD2
V: TRBV7-2
size: NA
J: TRBJ2-2
DNA: TGTGCCAGCAGCTTGACTAGCGGGGGAACTGGCACCGGGGAGCTGTTTTTT
CDR3: CASSLTSGGTGTGELFF

D: NA
V: TRBV7-8
size: NA
J: TRBJ1-1
DNA: TGTGCCAGCAGCAGCAGTGCAGGGTATAACACTGAAGCTTTCTTT
CDR3: CASSSSAGYNTEAFF

D: TRBD2
V: TRBV19
size: NA
J: TRBJ2-1
DNA: TGTGCCAGTAGTTCGTGGTCGGGGGGCAATGAGCAGTTCTTC
CDR3: CASSSWSGGNEQFF